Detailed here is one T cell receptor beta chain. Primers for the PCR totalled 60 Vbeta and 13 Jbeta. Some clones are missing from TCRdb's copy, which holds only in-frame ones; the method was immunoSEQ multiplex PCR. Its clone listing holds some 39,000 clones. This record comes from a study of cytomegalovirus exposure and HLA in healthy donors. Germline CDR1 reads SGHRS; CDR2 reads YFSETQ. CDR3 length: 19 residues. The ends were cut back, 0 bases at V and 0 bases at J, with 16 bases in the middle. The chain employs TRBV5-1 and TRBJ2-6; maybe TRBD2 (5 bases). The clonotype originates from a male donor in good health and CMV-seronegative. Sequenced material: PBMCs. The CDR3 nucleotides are TGCGCCAGCAGCTTGGTGGCCGGACTTAGGGTCTCTGGGGCCAACGTCCTGACTTTC. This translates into CASSLVAGLRVSGANVLTF.